This entry lists 23 T cell receptor beta chains sequenced from one sample in a study of T cell repertoires in cytomegalovirus infection. The antigens of these receptors remain unknown. TCRdb re-called the reads with MiXCR, one entry per CDR3 protein. The sample gives approximately 730,000 distinct CDR3 sequences, just under 30% of which show up once; about an eighth is in the top ten. This specimen consisted of cultured CD8+ T cells from PBMCs, obtained from culture after CMV antigen stimulation. These receptors were collected from a human donor in good health (CMV status not recorded). Some clones in this sample may be carry-over from other donors' samples.

The J gene is TRBJ2-7, the V gene TRBV7-4; D ambiguous. The CDR3 runs 13 residues. The V end lost 4 bases, the J end lost 3 bases, and 10 bases lay between the germline ends. In germline, CDR1 is SGHVT, CDR2 SQSDAQ. The CDR3 coding sequence is TGTGCCAGCAGCTCCGGACCCCGCTACGAGCAGTACGTC. Translation gives CASSSGPRYEQYV.

Turning to this clonotype: A read error is possible here, since a much larger clone lies one base away. The chain combines TRBV7-2 with TRBJ2-3, with D perhaps TRBD1 or TRBD2 (6 bases each). Germline assignment: CDR1 SGHTA and CDR2 FQGNSA. Trimming pared 5 bases from V and 7 bases from J, leaving 22 bases between. The CDR3 runs 16 residues. CDR3: CASSLLLWGAANTQYF. CDR3 DNA: TGTGCCAGCAGCCTGCTTTTGTGGGGGGCCGCGAATACGCAGTATTTT.

V is TRBV20-1 and J is TRBJ2-7, with D tentatively TRBD1 (6 bases). Trimming shortened V by 6 bases and J by 2 bases, and 14 bases separated the two germline ends. The CDR3 has 13 residues. Germline assignment: CDR1 DFQATT and CDR2 SNEGSKA (reference sequence). CDR3 DNA: TGCAGTGCCCGACACGGGGACACCTACGAGCAGTACTTC. It encodes CSARHGDTYEQYF.

As to this clonotype: Just one base apart from a much larger clone, this may be a read error. The chain carries TRBV5-6 and TRBJ1-1, with D possibly being TRBD1 (5 bases). Germline loops: CDR1 SGHDT, CDR2 YYEEEE. The CDR3 spans 12 residues. V was shortened by 4 bases and J by 7 bases, with 11 bases between the two germline ends. The CDR3 DNA reads as TGTGCCAGCAGCACCGACAGATATGAAGCTTTCTTT. Translation: CASSTDRYEAFF. Variable domain in full (rest from reference TRBV5-6 and TRBJ1-1): DAGVTQSPTHLIKTRGQQVTLRCSPKSGHDTVSWYQQALGQGPQFIFQYYEEEERQRGNFPDRFSGHQFPNYSSELNVNALLLGDSALYLCASSTDRYEAFFGQGTRLTVV.

The chain is built from TRBV10-2 and TRBJ1-1, with D possibly matching TRBD1 (5 bases). CDR3 length: 13 residues. Germline values: CDR1 WSHSY, CDR2 SAAADI. Deletions cut 0 bases from V and 10 bases from J, with 12 bases between. CDR3 region: CASSESLGQGAFF. In nucleotides, the CDR3 is TGCGCCAGCAGTGAGTCGCTGGGGCAGGGAGCTTTCTTT.

This clonotype was counted a few times. This chain uses TRBV7-8 with TRBJ2-1; possible D gene TRBD2, 6 bases. The CDR3 is made up of 14 amino acids. Germline loops: CDR1 SGHVS, CDR2 FQNEAQ. V dropped 3 bases and J dropped 8 bases, with 14 bases sitting between them. CDR3 amino acids: CASSLGLPNDEQFF. The CDR3 region has the DNA TGTGCCAGCAGCTTGGGACTCCCAAATGATGAGCAGTTCTTC.

V usage is TRBV5-6 and J usage is TRBJ2-5, with a weak D call TRBD1 (6 bases). Between the trimmed V and J ends, which lost 3 bases and 6 bases, there was a span of 9 bases. The CDR3 totals 12 residues. The germline V gene encodes CDR1 SGHDT and CDR2 YYEEEE. CDR3 DNA sequence: TGTGCCAGCAGCTCGACAGGAAAGACCCAGTACTTC. Translated: CASSSTGKTQYF.

This clonotype has more than one count but fewer than ten. V and J are TRBV12-3 or TRBV12-4 and TRBJ2-3; D not certain. Trimming shortened V by 7 bases and J by 8 bases, and 16 bases separated the two germline ends. The CDR3 has 13 residues. CDR3 loop: CASTPTGYVTQYF. The CDR3 DNA sequence: TGTGCCAGCACCCCCACCGGTTACGTTACGCAGTATTTT.

The J gene is TRBJ2-5, the V gene TRBV7-6, with D perhaps matching TRBD1 (5 bases). The V end lost 5 bases, the J end lost 2 bases, and 12 bases lay between the germline ends. This CDR3 has 14 amino acids. CDR1 is SGHVS, CDR2 FNYEAQ, per germline. Written as DNA, the CDR3 is TGTGCCAGCAGCCCCAAGACAGAGCAAGAGACCCAGTACTTC. It encodes CASSPKTEQETQYF. Full variable domain (outside the CDR3, taken from reference TRBV7-6 and TRBJ2-5): GAGVSQSPRYKVTKRGQDVALRCDPISGHVSLYWYRQALGQGPEFLTYFNYEAQQDKSGLPNDRFSAERPEGSISTLTIQRTEQRDSAMYRCASSPKTEQETQYFGPGTRLLVL.

The chain links TRBV20-1 to TRBJ2-3, with D perhaps TRBD1 or TRBD2 (5 bases each). V shed 2 bases and J shed 6 bases, with 15 bases lying between them. This CDR3 has 14 amino acids. The germline V gene encodes CDR1 DFQATT and CDR2 SNEGSKA (reference sequence). CDR3 DNA sequence: TGCAGTGCTAGACCACGTGTGGGGGAGGATACGCAGTATTTT. It translates to CSARPRVGEDTQYF.

This clonotype was seen a few times. The chain has TRBV7-6 and TRBJ1-2; D gene ambiguous. The CDR3 spans 15 residues. The germline V and J ends were trimmed by 5 bases and 4 bases, with 17 bases remaining between them. From germline, CDR1 is SGHVS and CDR2 FNYEAQ. This CDR3 is CASSQSLGSGYGYTF. DNA of the CDR3: TGTGCCAGCAGCCAAAGCCTGGGGAGTGGCTATGGCTACACCTTC.

This clonotype was recorded a few times. The chain uses TRBV7-9 and TRBJ2-1; D gene ambiguous. The V end was cut by 1 base, the J end by 10 bases, with 8 bases between. Germline CDR1 reads SEHNR; CDR2 reads FQNEAQ (reference sequence). The CDR3 has 12 residues. CDR3 amino acids: CASSLGVREQFF. The CDR3 DNA reads TGTGCCAGCAGCTTAGGGGTTAGGGAGCAGTTCTTC. The whole variable domain, remainder taken from reference TRBV7-9 and TRBJ2-1, is DTGVSQNPRHKITKRGQNVTFRCDPISEHNRLYWYRQTLGQGPEFLTYFQNEAQLEKSRLLSDRFSAERPKGSFSTLEIQRTEQGDSAMYLCASSLGVREQFFGPGTRLTVL.

In this sample, this clonotype turned up a few times. This chain links TRBV7-6 with TRBJ2-7; D is uncertain. Germline-derived CDR1 and CDR2 are SGHVS and FNYEAQ. This CDR3 has 12 residues. Trimming removed 1 base from V and 7 bases from J, with 8 bases in between. The CDR3 sequence is CASSLGMGEQYF. The DNA of the CDR3 is TGTGCCAGCAGCTTAGGGATGGGAGAGCAGTACTTC.

This clonotype was picked up a small number of times. The chain combines TRBV19 with TRBJ1-1; D uncertain. Germline V gene data show CDR1 as LNHDA and CDR2 as SQIVND (reference sequence). Trimming removed 3 bases at V and 5 bases at J, with 7 bases between. The CDR3 is 12 residues long. The CDR3 DNA reads TGTGCCAGTAGTATCCCCGGGACTGAAGCTTTCTTT. Translated, it gives CASSIPGTEAFF. Complete variable domain (other parts from reference TRBV19 and TRBJ1-1): DGGITQSPKYLFRKEGQNVTLSCEQNLNHDAMYWYRQDPGQGLRLIYYSQIVNDFQKGDIAEGYSVSREKKESFPLTVTSAQKNPTAFYLCASSIPGTEAFFGQGTRLTVV.

This clonotype was counted many times. This sequence joins TRBV20-1 and TRBJ2-1, with D possibly being TRBD1 or TRBD2 (7 bases each). The germline gives CDR1 DFQATT, CDR2 SNEGSKA (reference sequence). V was trimmed by 0 bases and J by 5 bases, leaving 14 bases between them. The CDR3 sequence is 15 residues long. Here the CDR3 DNA reads TGCAGTGCTAGAGATCCAGGGGGGGTGGACAATGAGCAGTTCTTC. Translation: CSARDPGGVDNEQFF.

This clonotype was seen a handful of times. CDR3 in amino acids: CASSLVPQYF. The CDR3 DNA reads as TGTGCCAGCAGTTTGGTTCCGCAGTATTTT. V and J are TRBV27 and TRBJ2-3; D unresolved. Trimming removed 3 bases at V and 10 bases at J, with 5 bases between. CDR1 and CDR2 (germline): MNHEY, SMNVEV (reference sequence). The CDR3 totals 10 residues.

This clonotype was seen a handful of times. This chain links TRBV19 with TRBJ1-1; a possible D gene is TRBD1 (6 bases). V was cut by 10 bases and J by 5 bases, with 17 bases left in between. CDR3 size: 13 residues. Germline V gene lookup returns CDR1 LNHDA and CDR2 SQIVND (reference sequence). CDR3 DNA: TGTGCCACAGTGACAGAGGGGGGAACTGAAGCTTTCTTT. Translated: CATVTEGGTEAFF.

This clonotype appeared once. The V call is TRBV12-3 or TRBV12-4, the J call TRBJ2-1; D remains ambiguous. Trimming took off 8 bases at V and 4 bases at J, with 12 bases between the two ends. The length of the CDR3 is 13 residues. This CDR3 is CASRTQVYNEQFF. The CDR3 DNA is TGTGCCAGCCGAACTCAGGTTTACAATGAGCAGTTCTTC.

In its sample, this clonotype was seen a few times. The chain couples TRBV20-1 to TRBJ2-7; 9 positions match TRBD1. The CDR3 is 16 amino acids. The V and J ends lost 5 bases and 3 bases, in that order; junction bases with no gene match: 14. Looked up from germline, CDR1 is DFQATT and CDR2 is SNEGSKA (reference sequence). CDR3 loop: CSASDRGAFSYYEQYF. CDR3 sequence (DNA): TGCAGTGCTTCCGACAGGGGGGCATTTTCCTACTACGAGCAGTACTTC.

This clonotype was picked up a small number of times. CDR3 nucleotides: TGCAGTGCTAGAGAGGGGACAGGGGTAACCTACGAGCAGTACTTC. Translating gives CSAREGTGVTYEQYF. J is TRBJ2-7 and V is TRBV20-1, with TRBD1 matching 10 bases. With 0 bases clipped from V and 2 bases from J, the junction kept 4 bases outside the gene matches. The CDR3 loop spans 15 amino acids. Germline-derived CDR1 and CDR2 are DFQATT and SNEGSKA (reference sequence).

The gene calls are TRBV19 and TRBJ2-1, with D possibly being TRBD1 (6 bases). Germline assignment: CDR1 LNHDA and CDR2 SQIVND (reference sequence). The CDR3 spans 13 residues. Deletions cut 1 base from V and 10 bases from J, with 11 bases between. This chain's CDR3 is CASSIVQGREQFF. The DNA for the CDR3 is TGTGCCAGTAGTATAGTACAGGGCCGGGAGCAGTTCTTC.

The chain carries TRBV5-4 and TRBJ2-2; D not certain. This CDR3 has 13 residues. Trimming shortened V by 5 bases and J by 6 bases, and 11 bases separated the two germline ends. Germline V gene sequence: CDR1 SGHNT, CDR2 YYREEE (reference sequence). For the CDR3, the DNA is TGTGCCAGCAGTATCGGAAACCCCGGGGAGCTGTTTTTT. This codes for CASSIGNPGELFF. The full variable domain, in which reference TRBV5-4 and TRBJ2-2 provide the parts outside the CDR3, is ETGVTQSPTHLIKTRGQQVTLRCSSQSGHNTVSWYQQALGQGPQFIFQYYREEENGRGNFPPRFSGLQFPNYSSELNVNALELDDSALYLCASSIGNPGELFFGEGSRLTVL.

There are a few counts of this clonotype. This chain connects TRBV19 to TRBJ2-1; a possible D gene is TRBD2 (6 bases). V was shortened by 6 bases and J by 3 bases, with 21 bases between the two germline ends. The CDR3 consists of 17 residues. Per the germline V gene, CDR1 is LNHDA and CDR2 is SQIVND (reference sequence). CDR3 coding DNA: TGTGCCAGTAGCAAGAAGGGACTCCCGCCGGTCTACAATGAGCAGTTCTTC. This encodes CASSKKGLPPVYNEQFF.